Listed below are T cell receptor beta chains from one sample, sequenced in a study of T cell repertoires in cytomegalovirus infection. No antigen is known for these receptors. In TCRdb, the reads were re-called with MiXCR into one record per CDR3 protein. The sample gives fewer than 1,000,000 distinct CDR3 sequences, roughly 31% of which show up once; roughly 13% is in the top ten. This specimen was cultured CD8+ T cells from PBMCs, taken from culture after CMV antigen stimulation. Source of these receptors: a human donor in good health (CMV status not recorded). Some clones in this sample may be carry-over from other donors' samples. Each CDR3 is given with its conserved first and last residue. Each record gives: J gene, clone size, V gene, D gene, CDR3 protein, CDR3 DNA. The D gene is left open where the match is weak. Size is omitted from some rows. Given values are once, few, many or a class for expanded clones.

>TRBJ1-2|NA|TRBV7-4|TRBD1
CAGLGGTGISHGYTF
TGTGCCGGACTAGGGGGGACAGGTATCTCCCATGGCTACACCTTC
>TRBJ1-3|few|TRBV6-5|NA
CASSYSDFRSGNTIYF
TGTGCCAGCAGTTACTCCGACTTCCGCTCTGGAAACACCATATATTTT
>TRBJ2-7|NA|TRBV7-1|TRBD1
CASSGQGAGYERYF
TGTGCCAGCAGCGGACAGGGGGCAGGCTACGAGCGGTACTTC
>TRBJ2-5|NA|TRBV7-9|TRBD1
CASSWDRVQETQYF
TGTGCCAGCAGCTGGGACAGGGTACAAGAGACCCAGTACTTC
>TRBJ2-1|NA|TRBV5-6|TRBD2
CASSLVIQRGPYNEQFF
TGTGCCAGCAGCTTGGTCATCCAGCGGGGGCCCTACAATGAGCAGTTCTTC
>TRBJ1-1|NA|TRBV6-1|NA
CASSAGLGRWYTEAFF
TGTGCCAGCAGTGCCGGCTTGGGCCGATGGTACACTGAAGCTTTCTTT
>TRBJ2-1|few|TRBV24-1|TRBD1
CATSRTGSEQFF
TGTGCCACCAGTCGGACAGGCAGTGAGCAGTTCTTC
>TRBJ1-2|NA|TRBV24-1|NA
CATSDPWTVLGGYTF
TGTGCCACCAGTGATCCTTGGACAGTCCTTGGAGGCTACACCTTC
>TRBJ1-2|few|TRBV10-3|TRBD1
CAISPQGGNYGYTF
TGTGCCATCAGTCCCCAGGGGGGAAACTATGGCTACACCTTC
>TRBJ1-6|many|TRBV7-2|NA
CASSLGGSSYNSPLHF
TGTGCCAGCAGCTTAGGAGGGAGCTCCTATAATTCACCCCTCCACTTT
>TRBJ1-4|NA|TRBV19|NA
CASKVGNEKLFF
TGTGCCAGTAAGGTGGGAAATGAAAAACTGTTTTTT
>TRBJ1-1|NA|TRBV29-1|NA
CSVGGLLMNTEAFF
TGCAGCGTGGGGGGACTATTGATGAACACTGAAGCTTTCTTT
>TRBJ1-2|NA|TRBV7-6|TRBD1
CASSQGQGIGGYTF
TGTGCCAGCAGCCAAGGACAGGGCATTGGTGGCTACACCTTC
>TRBJ2-7|few|TRBV20-1|TRBD1
CSARDRDRSYEQYF
TGCAGTGCTAGAGACCGGGACAGGAGTTACGAGCAGTACTTC
>TRBJ2-7|few|TRBV19|TRBD1
CASSADRGLAVEQYF
TGTGCCAGTAGTGCAGACAGGGGGCTGGCGGTCGAGCAGTACTTC
>TRBJ2-1|few|TRBV19|NA
CASSIDLSNEQFF
TGTGCCAGTAGTATAGATCTCAGTAATGAGCAGTTCTTC
>TRBJ1-1|many|TRBV12-3/TRBV12-4|NA
CASSSGAATEAFF
TGTGCCAGCAGCTCGGGGGCTGCGACTGAAGCTTTCTTT
>TRBJ1-2|NA|TRBV19|NA
CASRTAYGYTF
TGTGCCAGTAGGACAGCTTATGGCTACACCTTC
>TRBJ1-6|few|TRBV7-6|NA
CASSRGGGNSPLHF
TGTGCCAGCAGCCGGGGGGGGGGAAATTCACCCCTCCACTTT
>TRBJ1-4|NA|TRBV12-3/TRBV12-4|NA
CASSPNGFNEKLFF
TGTGCCAGCAGCCCAAACGGATTTAATGAAAAACTGTTTTTT
>TRBJ1-3|NA|TRBV19|NA
CASSPNRASGGNTIYF
TGTGCCAGTAGTCCGAACCGGGCCTCAGGAGGAAACACCATATATTTT
>TRBJ2-1|few|TRBV7-3|NA
CASSLGSRSSYNEQFF
TGTGCCAGCAGCTTAGGGAGCAGGTCCTCCTACAATGAGCAGTTCTTC
>TRBJ1-2|NA|TRBV5-6|NA
CASSIGQRGYTF
TGTGCCAGCAGCATCGGACAGCGTGGCTACACCTTC
>TRBJ2-3|NA|TRBV6-6|NA
CASSLTAGGTQYF
TGTGCCAGCAGTTTAACGGCTGGAGGTACGCAGTATTTT
>TRBJ1-4|NA|TRBV20-1|NA
CSARDYLATNEKLFF
TGCAGTGCTAGAGATTATCTTGCAACTAATGAAAAACTGTTTTTT
>TRBJ2-7|once|TRBV2|TRBD1
CASSEAWDSSYEQYF
TGTGCCAGCAGTGAAGCCTGGGACAGCTCCTACGAGCAGTACTTC
>TRBJ2-3|NA|TRBV5-1|TRBD1
CASSTNPDRGYTDTQYF
TGCGCCAGCAGCACGAACCCCGACAGGGGCTACACAGATACGCAGTATTTT
>TRBJ1-1|NA|TRBV27|NA
CANSLYGVLSTEAFF
TGTGCCAACAGTTTATACGGAGTGTTATCCACTGAAGCTTTCTTT
>TRBJ1-5|few|TRBV7-8|TRBD1
CASSLSRTGVMDQPQHF
TGTGCCAGCAGCTTAAGTCGGACAGGGGTTATGGATCAGCCCCAGCATTTT
>TRBJ2-3|NA|TRBV7-3|NA
CASSSATVDTDTQYF
TGTGCCAGCAGCTCCGCGACCGTGGATACAGATACGCAGTATTTT
>TRBJ2-1|NA|TRBV24-1|TRBD2
CATTGYGGSGNEQFF
TGTGCCACCACGGGCTACGGGGGGTCAGGGAATGAGCAGTTCTTC
>TRBJ2-1|NA|TRBV2|NA
CASSDSENEQFF
TGTGCCAGCAGTGACTCGGAGAATGAGCAGTTCTTC
>TRBJ2-2|NA|TRBV2|NA
CASSRVYKRWELFF
TGTGCCAGCAGTCGCGTATACAAACGATGGGAGCTGTTTTTT
>TRBJ2-6|NA|TRBV27|TRBD2
CASSFGGGAPGANVLTF
TGTGCCAGCAGTTTCGGCGGGGGGGCCCCTGGGGCCAACGTCCTGACTTTC
>TRBJ2-6|NA|TRBV27|NA
CASSLLWGEYSGANVLTF
TGTGCCAGCAGTTTACTATGGGGGGAGTATTCTGGGGCCAACGTCCTGACTTTC
>TRBJ2-5|NA|TRBV3-1|NA
CASSQAAGRQETQYF
TGTGCCAGCAGCCAAGCGGCAGGGCGTCAAGAGACCCAGTACTTC
>TRBJ1-1|NA|TRBV12-3/TRBV12-4|NA
CASRRQVNTEAFF
TGTGCCAGCAGGCGACAAGTGAACACTGAAGCTTTCTTT
>TRBJ1-6|many|TRBV5-6|NA
CASSFSSSPLHF
TGTGCCAGCAGCTTCTCGAGTTCACCCCTCCACTTT
>TRBJ1-4|NA|TRBV2|NA
CASSEYRSGEKLFF
TGTGCCAGCAGTGAATATAGGTCTGGCGAAAAACTGTTTTTT
>TRBJ2-1|NA|TRBV6-6|NA
CASTLARRGSYNEQFF
TGTGCCAGCACCCTGGCGCGGCGGGGCTCCTACAATGAGCAGTTCTTC
>TRBJ1-5|NA|TRBV4-3|NA
CASSQTPLGQPQHF
TGCGCCAGCAGCCAAACCCCGCTAGGTCAGCCCCAGCATTTT
>TRBJ1-1|NA|TRBV7-6|NA
CASSLKGSMNTEAFF
TGTGCCAGCAGCTTAAAGGGCAGCATGAACACTGAAGCTTTCTTT
>TRBJ1-1|many|TRBV6-2/TRBV6-3|NA
CASSYGENTEAFF
TGTGCCAGCAGTTACGGGGAGAACACTGAAGCTTTCTTT
>TRBJ2-1|NA|TRBV15|TRBD2
CATSSGGGEYNEQFF
TGTGCCACCAGCAGTGGCGGGGGGGAATACAATGAGCAGTTCTTC
>TRBJ2-7|NA|TRBV29-1|TRBD1
CSAGDRVSYEQYF
TGCAGCGCCGGGGACAGGGTCTCCTACGAGCAGTACTTC
>TRBJ1-2|NA|TRBV25-1|NA
CASSDVLGLNYGYTF
TGTGCCAGCAGTGATGTCCTCGGCTTAAACTATGGCTACACCTTC
>TRBJ2-3|many|TRBV7-9|TRBD2
CASSLAYLAGPTDTQYF
TGTGCCAGCAGCTTAGCGTATCTAGCGGGGCCCACAGATACGCAGTATTTT
>TRBJ2-1|NA|TRBV11-2|TRBD2
CASSSLLSGGVYNEQFF
TGTGCCAGCAGCTCCCTCCTCTCGGGGGGGGTCTACAATGAGCAGTTCTTC
>TRBJ1-6|many|TRBV6-6|NA
CASTSYGASSYNSPLHF
TGTGCCAGCACTAGTTATGGTGCGAGCTCCTATAATTCACCCCTCCACTTT
>TRBJ1-2|few|TRBV4-1|NA
CASSQDQEYGYTF
TGCGCCAGCAGCCAAGATCAGGAATATGGCTACACCTTC
>TRBJ2-3|NA|TRBV28|TRBD1
CASIYRDSRTDTQYF
TGTGCCAGCATCTACCGGGACAGTCGCACAGATACGCAGTATTTT
>TRBJ2-3|few|TRBV12-5|TRBD2
CASAGTSGGDFSSTDTQYF
TGTGCTAGTGCCGGGACTAGCGGGGGGGACTTCTCTAGCACAGATACGCAGTATTTT
>TRBJ2-2|NA|TRBV11-2|TRBD1
CASSLLSGLDRGSPGELFF
TGTGCCAGCAGCTTATTGTCGGGGTTGGACAGGGGAAGTCCCGGGGAGCTGTTTTTT
>TRBJ1-1|NA|TRBV20-1|NA
CSAIKPEAFF
TGCAGTGCTATCAAGCCCGAAGCTTTCTTT
>TRBJ2-3|NA|TRBV2|NA
CASSEWHSSTDTQYF
TGTGCCAGCAGTGAGTGGCACTCTAGCACAGATACGCAGTATTTT
>TRBJ1-3|many|TRBV12-3/TRBV12-4|NA
CASSFPGYRTIYF
TGTGCCAGCAGTTTTCCGGGATATAGGACCATATATTTT
>TRBJ2-5|many|TRBV6-5|TRBD1
CASSSSKGTDRETQYF
TGTGCCAGCAGTTCATCTAAAGGGACAGACAGAGAGACCCAGTACTTC
>TRBJ2-1|NA|TRBV7-9|NA
CASSLRGIDEQFF
TGTGCCAGCAGCTTAAGAGGGATCGATGAGCAGTTCTTC